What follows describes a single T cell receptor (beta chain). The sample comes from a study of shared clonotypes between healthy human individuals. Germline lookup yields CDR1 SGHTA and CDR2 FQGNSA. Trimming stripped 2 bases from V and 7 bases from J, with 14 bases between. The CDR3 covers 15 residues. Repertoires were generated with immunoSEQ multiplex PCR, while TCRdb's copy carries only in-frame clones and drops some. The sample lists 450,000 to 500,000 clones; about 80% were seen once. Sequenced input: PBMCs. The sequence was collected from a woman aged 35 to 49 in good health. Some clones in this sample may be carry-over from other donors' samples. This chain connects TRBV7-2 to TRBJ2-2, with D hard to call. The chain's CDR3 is CASSLLVGGGGELFF. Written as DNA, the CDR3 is TGTGCCAGCAGCTTACTCGTAGGTGGTGGCGGGGAGCTGTTTTTT.